The present T cell receptor beta chain was sequenced within a study of T cell responses to AZD1222 COVID-19 vaccine (dated by TCRdb to 2020 to 2022). Broadly, across the study: AZD1222 recipients with second doses at about 4 weeks or about 12 weeks were pooled, because spike-specific TCR depth and breadth did not differ between schedules. TCR sequencing was performed for over 230 trial participants, of whom roughly 200 were given two doses of AZD1222 and about 25 were given two doses of MenACWY control vaccine. Enrollment into the trials was organized by age into subgroups of 18-55, 56-69 and 70-plus years, and those subgroups contained approximately 160, 26 and 62 TCR-sequenced participants, respectively.

Concerning this clone itself: No cognate antigen has been identified for it. No base qualities exist here, and no much larger clone lies one base off it.

The time point label corresponds to: baseline before first vaccination. The vaccinee samples were drawn from two UK trials, COV001 and COV002, one of which was a single-blind randomized controlled phase 2/3 trial testing AZD1222 (ChAdOx1 nCoV-19) in healthy adults. For TCRbeta chain sequencing, PBMC samples were collected from trial participants at day 0 and at day 28 after the second dose. The CDR3 regions of human TCRbeta chains were subjected to immunosequencing. The authors' analysis ran thus. TCRs in the repertoires were matched against a reference library of SARS-CoV-2-specific TCRs that had been generated with the MIRA antigen-specificity platform. Breadth was defined as the fraction of unique TCRs that were SARS-CoV-2-associated. Depth was defined as the fraction of total T cells that were SARS-CoV-2-associated. Using the MIRA data, each spike-specific TCR was mapped to the spike region that the TCR reacts to and placed in a CD4 or CD8 class. Log10-transformed breadth and depth values were compared by one-way ANOVA with Sidak's multiple comparisons tests. TCRdb retrieved this table from immuneACCESS and kept in-frame rearrangements only. Not all clones are present; in checked studies, unresolved V genes account for under half, and no reason is known for the remainder. The D gene and trimming were derived from the DNA, and the V and J assignments and clone size from that table. The sample has about 150,000 clones on record, approximately 94% of them singletons. The ten top clones hold over 8% of the sample.

Points the paper makes about the study in general: Because no day 14 peak-response samples were available, repertoires were characterized only after the peak T cell response. A significant rise in spike-specific TCR breadth and depth was observed after two AZD1222 doses relative to day 0 and relative to MenACWY recipients. Nearly half of unique spike-specific TCRs reportedly recognized epitopes outside regions mutated in the B.1.351 and B.1.1.7 variants. Only five or six AZD1222 recipients were SARS-CoV-2 seropositive at baseline, limiting conclusions about previously exposed vaccinees. In the small 56-69-year group, the increase in depth fell short of significance, most likely because of low power. Participants were mostly white British and included more females than males, and it was suggested by the authors that clonal diversity may have been underestimated. The whole spike protein was spanned by vaccine-associated CD4 TCRs, and dominant responses were seen in regions 160-218 and 743-854.

Trimming accounts for 1 base at V and 4 bases at J, while the number of junction bases matched to no gene is 9. The germline V gene (reference sequence) supplies CDR1 SEHNR and CDR2 FQNEAQ. Counted from cysteine to phenylalanine, this CDR3 has 16 amino acids. Only CDR3 DNA remains: 48 bases, in frame from the first base. Here the sequenced sample was peripheral blood, taken on day 0 of AZD1222 vaccination. This clonotype originated in an adult in good health. The sequence joins TRBV7-9 to TRBJ1-2; a stretch of 7 junction bases matches TRBD1. The CDR3 region has the sequence CASSLVGGRDSYGYTF. DNA sequence: TGTGCCAGCAGCTTAGTAGGTGGGAGGGACAGCTATGGCTACACCTTC.